This T cell receptor beta chain was obtained from a study of T cell responses to AZD1222 COVID-19 vaccine. TCRdb's table, derived via immunoSEQ multiplex PCR, lists solely in-frame clones and lacks some. The table includes fewer than 120,000 clones, 70% to 90% detected once. The receptor's source is an adult who received the AZD1222 COVID-19 vaccine. The specimen was peripheral blood, collected 28 days after the second AZD1222 dose.

The CDR3 region is CASQRRAYEQYF. CDR3 nucleotides: TGTGCCAGTCAGCGGAGGGCCTACGAGCAGTACTTC. The chain joins TRBV2 to TRBJ2-7; possible D gene TRBD2, 6 bases. There are 12 residues in the CDR3. From germline, CDR1 is SNHLY and CDR2 FYNNEI. The V end lost 9 bases, the J end lost 2 bases, and 11 bases lay between the germline ends.